Below, 27 T cell receptor beta chains from the same sample are listed, as sequenced in a study of CD8 T cells in Susac syndrome. cDNA came from around 0.54 to 1 ug RNA primed by random hexamers. TCRdb re-derived calls from the immunoSEQ multiplex PCR reads in MiXCR, one entry per CDR3 protein. The sample includes about 130,000 distinct CDR3 sequences, 90% to 95% of them seen just once. The sample consisted of CD4+ T cells from PBMCs. The receptors here all came from a human donor in good health.

The rearrangement uses TRBV20-1 and TRBJ2-2; 7 bases agree with TRBD1. Trimming cost V 4 bases and J 5 bases; bases outside gene matches: 10. The length of the CDR3 is 15 residues. Germline CDR1 DFQATT, CDR2 SNEGSKA (reference sequence). This chain's CDR3 is CSAIRPGQRTGELFF. The CDR3 DNA reads as TGCAGTGCTATAAGACCGGGACAGAGAACCGGGGAGCTGTTTTTT.

V and J are TRBV20-1 and TRBJ2-1, with D tentatively TRBD1 or TRBD2 (5 bases each). Trimming removed 4 bases from V and 4 bases from J, with 17 bases in between. This CDR3 contains 15 residues. From germline, CDR1 is DFQATT and CDR2 SNEGSKA (reference sequence). The CDR3 DNA reads as TGCAGTGCTACCGGGTTGGGGCGAGGGTACAATGAGCAGTTCTTC. Its translation is CSATGLGRGYNEQFF.

The gene calls are TRBV28 and TRBJ2-5, with 10 bases identical to TRBD2. Germline loops: CDR1 MDHEN, CDR2 SYDVKM. V was clipped by 7 bases and J by 5 bases; unmatched bases: 1. The CDR3 consists of 12 residues. The CDR3 DNA is TGTGCCAGCAAGACTAGCGGGGAGACCCAGTACTTC. Translated: CASKTSGETQYF.

The chain joins TRBV6-1 to TRBJ2-7, with 8 bases matching TRBD2. This CDR3 has 14 residues. Germline loops: CDR1 MNHNS, CDR2 SASEGT. V was clipped by 6 bases and J by 4 bases; unmatched bases: 8. CDR3 nucleotides: TGTGCCAGCAGAGCCGGGACTAGTGAGTACGAGCAGTACTTC. Translated, it gives CASRAGTSEYEQYF.

This sequence joins TRBV20-1 and TRBJ1-5; D not certain. With 6 bases removed from V and 2 bases from J, the gap between germline ends came to 11 bases. This CDR3 has 13 amino acids. Germline V gene sequence: CDR1 DFQATT, CDR2 SNEGSKA (reference sequence). The CDR3 region is CSAPRQGNQPQHF. CDR3 bases: TGCAGTGCCCCTCGTCAGGGCAATCAGCCCCAGCATTTT.

The chain combines TRBV19 with TRBJ2-7; TRBD1 aligns across 9 bases. This CDR3 contains 14 residues. V trimming: 5 bases; J trimming: 3 bases; junction bases outside the gene matches: 5. Germline assignment: CDR1 LNHDA and CDR2 SQIVND (reference sequence). CDR3 sequence: CASSAGQGRYEQYF. CDR3 coding DNA: TGTGCCAGTAGTGCGGGACAGGGCCGCTACGAGCAGTACTTC.

This chain connects TRBV19 to TRBJ1-5, with 11 bases lining up with TRBD1. Germline V gene lookup returns CDR1 LNHDA and CDR2 SQIVND (reference sequence). The CDR3 totals 15 residues. The J segment lost 2 bases and the V segment lost 5 bases, leaving 2 bases of the junction unmatched. CDR3 protein: CASSGGQGGNQPQHF. The CDR3 region has the DNA TGTGCCAGTAGTGGGGGACAGGGGGGCAATCAGCCCCAGCATTTT. Full variable domain (missing parts from reference TRBV19 and TRBJ1-5): DGGITQSPKYLFRKEGQNVTLSCEQNLNHDAMYWYRQDPGQGLRLIYYSQIVNDFQKGDIAEGYSVSREKKESFPLTVTSAQKNPTAFYLCASSGGQGGNQPQHFGDGTRLSIL.

The chain joins TRBV6-4 to TRBJ2-1, with unresolved D. Germline V gene lookup returns CDR1 MRHNA and CDR2 SNTAGT. Deletions cut 6 bases from V and 0 bases from J, with 6 bases between. CDR3 length: 13 residues. The CDR3 loop reads CASSLYSYNEQFF. CDR3 coding DNA: TGTGCCAGCAGCCTCTACTCCTACAATGAGCAGTTCTTC.

The chain couples TRBV7-9 to TRBJ2-3, with D perhaps matching TRBD2 (5 bases). CDR3 length equals 14 residues. V was trimmed by 2 bases and J by 2 bases, leaving 8 bases between them. Germline lookup yields CDR1 SEHNR and CDR2 FQNEAQ (reference sequence). This CDR3 reads CASSLSGITDTQYF. CDR3 nucleotide sequence: TGTGCCAGCAGCTTAAGCGGAATCACAGATACGCAGTATTTT.

The V call is TRBV3-1, the J call TRBJ2-7; 8 nucleotides agree with TRBD2. This CDR3 has 13 residues. Trimming took 4 bases from V and 5 from J; bases not matched to a gene: 4. Germline values: CDR1 LGHDT, CDR2 YNNKEL (reference sequence). The CDR3 spells CASSLGTSDEQYF. The DNA for the CDR3 is TGTGCCAGCAGCCTCGGGACTAGTGACGAGCAGTACTTC.

This sequence joins TRBV12-3 or TRBV12-4 and TRBJ2-5, with TRBD2 matching over 8 bases. V was clipped by 6 bases and J by 2 bases; unmatched bases: 2. CDR3 length: 13 residues. The CDR3 DNA sequence: TGTGCCAGCAGCAGACTAGCGCAAGAGACCCAGTACTTC. Protein product: CASSRLAQETQYF.

The chain carries TRBV12-3 or TRBV12-4 and TRBJ2-5, with D perhaps matching TRBD2 (6 bases). CDR3 length: 15 residues. Trimming took 3 bases from V and 12 from J, leaving 23 bases between them. The CDR3 region has the DNA TGTGCCAGCAGTTTTAATCGGGACGGTCCGGGCGGGGAGTACTTC. This codes for CASSFNRDGPGGEYF.

The rearrangement joins TRBV7-2 to TRBJ2-7; 8 bases are a match to TRBD1. V trimming: 5 bases; J trimming: 6 bases; junction bases outside the gene matches: 9. Germline loops: CDR1 SGHTA, CDR2 FQGNSA. This CDR3 region has 14 residues. The CDR3 DNA follows: TGTGCCAGCAGCCGCGACAGGGGCAGTCCCGAGCAGTACTTC. This translates into CASSRDRGSPEQYF.

The table lists this clonotype with a count of one. V is TRBV24-1 and J is TRBJ1-2; weak D call: TRBD1 (6 bases). V was pared by 2 bases and J by 4 bases, with 10 bases between. Germline V gene data show CDR1 as KGHDR and CDR2 as SFDVKD. This CDR3 is built from 14 residues. The CDR3 loop reads CATSDYPGVYGYTF. The CDR3, as DNA: TGTGCCACCAGTGATTATCCAGGGGTCTATGGCTACACCTTC.

V is TRBV5-8 and J is TRBJ2-3; D perhaps matches TRBD1 (6 bases). V was pared by 10 bases and J by 6 bases, with 12 bases between. The CDR3 extends over 11 amino acids. Germline CDR1 reads SGHTS; CDR2 reads YDEGEE. The CDR3 DNA reads as TGTGCCTCCGCAGGGGTTGATACGCAGTATTTT. Amino acid sequence: CASAGVDTQYF.

V is TRBV7-2 and J is TRBJ2-3; D unclear. Trimming stripped 4 bases from V and 0 bases from J, with 5 bases between. CDR1 SGHTA and CDR2 FQGNSA come from the germline V gene. CDR3 size: 13 residues. CDR3 sequence (DNA): TGTGCCAGCAGCTCCCTTAGCACAGATACGCAGTATTTT. Amino acid sequence: CASSSLSTDTQYF.

The V call is TRBV29-1, the J call TRBJ2-5, with 7 bases identical to TRBD1. This CDR3 spans 13 amino acids. V shed 6 bases, J shed 4 bases, and the junction held 8 bases outside the gene matches. The germline V gene encodes CDR1 SQVTM and CDR2 ANQGSEA. CDR3 sequence: CSVPRGNLETQYF. The CDR3, as DNA: TGCAGCGTACCCAGGGGGAACCTAGAGACCCAGTACTTC.

The chain is built from TRBV29-1 and TRBJ2-2; 8 bases line up with TRBD1. Germline V gives CDR1 SQVTM, CDR2 ANQGSEA. Trimming at V came to 7 bases and at J to 4 bases, leaving 2 bases not matched to a gene. The CDR3 is 12 amino acids. CDR3: CSADRGTGELFF. CDR3 DNA: TGCAGCGCCGACAGGGGCACCGGGGAGCTGTTTTTT.

The CDR3 coding sequence is TGTGCCAGCTCACCCTCCCAGGTCGTTGGAGAGACCCAGTACTTC. It is translated as CASSPSQVVGETQYF. The chain links TRBV18 to TRBJ2-5; the D is unclear. CDR3 length equals 15 residues. In germline, CDR1 is KGHSH, CDR2 LQKENI. V was shortened by 3 bases and J by 4 bases, with 15 bases between the two germline ends.

The rearrangement links TRBV18 to TRBJ1-2, with a weak D call TRBD1 (5 bases). The CDR3 is 16 residues long. Germline V gene sequence: CDR1 KGHSH, CDR2 LQKENI. V was cut by 2 bases and J by 5 bases, with 18 bases left in between. Here the CDR3 DNA reads TGTGCCAGCTCACCATTGGGGCAGGGAAGTTGGTATGGCTACACCTTC. Translating gives CASSPLGQGSWYGYTF.

The chain carries TRBV29-1 and TRBJ1-4; 10 nucleotides agree with TRBD1. Trimming removed 7 bases from V and 8 bases from J; junction bases left unmatched: 4. The length of the CDR3 is 12 residues. Germline CDR1 is SQVTM and CDR2 is ANQGSEA. The CDR3 protein is CSAGQGREKLFF. In DNA, the CDR3 is TGCAGCGCGGGACAGGGGAGGGAAAAACTGTTTTTT.

The rearrangement uses TRBV6-5 and TRBJ2-7, with a tentative D call TRBD2 (6 bases). V was shortened by 6 bases and J by 1 base, with 16 bases between the two germline ends. In germline, CDR1 is MNHEY, CDR2 SVGAGI. The CDR3 contains 15 residues. CDR3 in amino acids: CASSVRGTPSYEQYF. The CDR3 coding sequence is TGTGCCAGCAGCGTCCGGGGGACCCCTTCCTACGAGCAGTACTTC.

This chain uses TRBV19 with TRBJ2-7; TRBD2 is a possible D gene (6 bases). The CDR3 runs 14 residues. Trimming stripped 6 bases from V and 4 bases from J, with 16 bases between. The germline V gene encodes CDR1 LNHDA and CDR2 SQIVND (reference sequence). CDR3 sequence: CASRMTSTSYEQYF. The CDR3 coding sequence is TGTGCCAGTAGAATGACTAGTACTTCTTACGAGCAGTACTTC.

V gene TRBV7-9 combines with J gene TRBJ2-2; 9 bases map to TRBD2. The CDR3 is 14 residues long. Germline V gene lookup returns CDR1 SEHNR and CDR2 FQNEAQ (reference sequence). The trim removed 8 bases at V and 6 bases at J, leaving 7 bases unmatched. This CDR3 is CASGLAGTPGELFF. For the CDR3, the DNA is TGTGCCAGCGGGCTAGCGGGGACTCCCGGGGAGCTGTTTTTT.

CDR3 sequence reads: CASSTSRAGEQYF. The CDR3 DNA reads TGTGCCAGCAGCACCTCCAGGGCGGGCGAGCAGTACTTC. The chain uses TRBV3-1 and TRBJ2-7; TRBD1 or TRBD2 may be the D gene (5 bases each). The CDR3 is made up of 13 amino acids. The V end was cut by 5 bases, the J end by 6 bases, with 14 bases between. Germline CDR1 LGHDT, CDR2 YNNKEL (reference sequence).

This sequence joins TRBV6-5 and TRBJ2-7, with D perhaps matching TRBD1 or TRBD2 (6 bases each). Trimming shortened V by 3 bases and J by 6 bases, and 12 bases separated the two germline ends. Germline loops: CDR1 MNHEY, CDR2 SVGAGI. The CDR3 is made up of 13 amino acids. In DNA form, the CDR3 reads TGTGCCAGCAGTTATGAAGGGGGGAGCGAGCAGTACTTC. This gives the protein CASSYEGGSEQYF.

The chain recombines TRBV9 with TRBJ2-5; perhaps TRBD1 as D (5 bases). V was trimmed by 1 base and J by 5 bases, leaving 9 bases between them. The germline gives CDR1 SGDLS, CDR2 YYNGEE. The CDR3 is 13 residues long. The CDR3 reads CASSVWTRETQYF. The CDR3 region has the DNA TGTGCCAGCAGCGTATGGACACGGGAGACCCAGTACTTC.